This T cell receptor (beta chain) was identified during a study of blood T cell repertoires in COVID-19. The CDR3 consists of 15 residues. V was trimmed by 7 bases and J by 0 bases, leaving 15 bases between them. The germline V gene encodes CDR1 SNHLY and CDR2 FYNNEI. Sequencing was performed with immunoSEQ multiplex PCR; in TCRdb, only in-frame clones are kept and a portion is missing. Among some 150,000 clones, 87% were seen once, and the ten largest hold roughly 35%. The sample was peripheral blood. The rearrangement uses TRBV2 and TRBJ1-2, with D possibly TRBD1 on 6 matching bases. The receptor comes from a man aged 45-65 years who had recovered from COVID-19. DNA for the CDR3: TGTGCCAGCAAAGATACGGACAGACCTAACTATGGCTACACCTTC. It specifies CASKDTDRPNYGYTF. The whole variable domain, filled in from reference TRBV2 and TRBJ1-2, reads EPEVTQTPSHQVTQMGQEVILRCVPISNHLYFYWYRQILGQKVEFLVSFYNNEISEKSEIFDDQFSVERPDGSNFTLKIRSTKLEDSAMYFCASKDTDRPNYGYTFGSGTRLTVV.